This entry features one TCR beta chain sequence. The antigen is undetermined. This sample is part of a study of STAT5B mutations in CD4+ large granular lymphocyte leukemia. Whole-study results and caveats: 25% of private leukemic clonotypes occurred rarely in other patients' non-leukemic repertoires. Without putative leukemic clones, patient CD4-sorted repertoires remained more clonal than healthy CD4+ repertoires. The clonality comparison with controls used just 6 CD4-sorted patient samples.

Sequencing was performed with immunoSEQ multiplex PCR; in TCRdb, only in-frame clones are kept and a portion is missing. The data contain fewer than 6,000 clones, under 80% of them singletons. CDR1 is MDHEN and CDR2 is SYDVKM in the germline V gene. Between the trimmed V and J ends, which lost 6 bases and 4 bases, there was a span of 16 bases. The CDR3 contains 15 residues. The V gene is TRBV28, the J gene TRBJ1-5, with D possibly TRBD1 on 6 matching bases. The receptor comes from an older man with CD4+ T-cell large granular lymphocyte leukemia. The sample taken for sequencing was PBMCs. The DNA for the CDR3 is TGTGCCAGCAGCCCGGGGGCAGGCCTAAATCAGCCCCAGCATTTT. It yields the protein CASSPGAGLNQPQHF.